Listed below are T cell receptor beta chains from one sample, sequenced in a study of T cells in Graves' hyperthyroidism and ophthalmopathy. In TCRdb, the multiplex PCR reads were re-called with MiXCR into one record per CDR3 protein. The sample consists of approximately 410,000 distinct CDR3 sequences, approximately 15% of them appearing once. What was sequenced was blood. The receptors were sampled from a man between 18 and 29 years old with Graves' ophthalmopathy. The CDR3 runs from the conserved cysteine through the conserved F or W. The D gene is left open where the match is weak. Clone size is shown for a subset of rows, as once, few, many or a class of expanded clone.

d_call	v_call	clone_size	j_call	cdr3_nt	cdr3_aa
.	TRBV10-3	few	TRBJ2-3	TGTGCCATCGGAGGTCCAAAATCATCCCCGGCGGATACGCAGTATTTT	CAIGGPKSSPADTQYF
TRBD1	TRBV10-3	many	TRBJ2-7	TGTGCCATCAGCCGACAGGGGTTCAGCTCCTACGAGCAGTACTTC	CAISRQGFSSYEQYF
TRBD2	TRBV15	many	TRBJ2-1	TGTGCCACCAGCCGTACTAGCGGGAGTATCGATGAGCAGTTCTTC	CATSRTSGSIDEQFF
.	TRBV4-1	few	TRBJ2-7	TGCGCCAGCAGCCAAGTTAGCAGGGGCACCTACGAGCAGTACTTC	CASSQVSRGTYEQYF
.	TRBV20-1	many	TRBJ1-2	TGCAGTGCTAGCGAGGGGCAAGTCGGTGGCTACACCTTC	CSASEGQVGGYTF
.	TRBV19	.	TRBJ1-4	TGTGCCAGTAGGTCCTTCGGCCTTGCAACTAATGAAAAACTGTTTTTT	CASRSFGLATNEKLFF
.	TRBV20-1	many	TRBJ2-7	TGCAGTGCAGGCGGTCCCTACGAGCAGTACTTC	CSAGGPYEQYF
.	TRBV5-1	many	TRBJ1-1	TGCGCCAGCACAGGACCTACGAACACTGAAGCTTTCTTT	CASTGPTNTEAFF
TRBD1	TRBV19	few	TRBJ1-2	TGTGCCAGTAGCTTGACACACAGGGGTTCGTATGGCTACACCTTC	CASSLTHRGSYGYTF
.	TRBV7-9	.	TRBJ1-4	TGTGCCAGCAGCTTAGGACTGTTCCCTAATGAAAAACTGTTTTTT	CASSLGLFPNEKLFF
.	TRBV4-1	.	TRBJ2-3	TGCGCCAGCAGCCAAGTACTAGGGCCCCCCACAGATACGCAGTATTTT	CASSQVLGPPTDTQYF
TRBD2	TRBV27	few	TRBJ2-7	TGTGCCAGCAGTTTGGGCGGGAGGTATAGGGAGCAGTACTTC	CASSLGGRYREQYF
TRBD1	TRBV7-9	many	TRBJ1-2	TGTGCCAGCAGCTTAGCACAGGGGGCCTCCTATGGCTACACCTTC	CASSLAQGASYGYTF
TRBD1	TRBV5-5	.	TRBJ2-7	TGTGCCAGCAGCTTGGAAGGCTTAAAGGGACAGGGCTTCTGGGCGAACGAGCAGTACTTC	CASSLEGLKGQGFWANEQYF